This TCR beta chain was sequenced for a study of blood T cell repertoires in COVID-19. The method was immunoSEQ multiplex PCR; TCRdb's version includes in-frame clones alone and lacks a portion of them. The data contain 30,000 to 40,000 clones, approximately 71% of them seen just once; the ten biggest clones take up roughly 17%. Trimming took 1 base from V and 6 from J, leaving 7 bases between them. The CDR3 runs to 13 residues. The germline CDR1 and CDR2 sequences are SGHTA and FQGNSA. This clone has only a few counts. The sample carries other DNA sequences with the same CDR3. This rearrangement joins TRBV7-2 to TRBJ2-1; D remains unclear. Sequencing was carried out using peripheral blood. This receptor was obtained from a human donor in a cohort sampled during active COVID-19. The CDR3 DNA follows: TGTGCCAGCAGCTTAGGGCAGTTCAATGAGCAGTTCTTC. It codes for CASSLGQFNEQFF.